A single sample is the source of the 8 T cell receptor beta chains below, sequenced in a study of blood T cells in healthy people across ages. It was with a sample-barcoded 5' primer and a J-beta primer mix that a second PCR of roughly 7 to 12 cycles was run. From the 5' RACE reads, TCRdb called clonotypes with MiXCR, one entry per CDR3 protein. The table records roughly 2 million distinct CDR3 sequences, about 50% of them present only once. The sample taken for sequencing was blood. These receptors were obtained from a middle-aged woman in good health.

The chain is built from TRBV20-1 and TRBJ2-5; 7 bases fit TRBD2. CDR3 length: 11 residues. CDR1 is DFQATT and CDR2 is SNEGSKA in the germline V gene (reference sequence). CDR3 residues: CSGLEQETQYF. The CDR3 DNA reads TGCAGCGGACTAGAGCAAGAGACCCAGTACTTC.

This rearrangement joins TRBV10-3 to TRBJ2-1, with D perhaps TRBD1 or TRBD2 (5 bases each). The tail of the sequence fits TRBJ2-7 better, so the J call may be wrong. Per germline, CDR1 ENHRY and CDR2 SYGVKD. The CDR3 is 16 amino acids. Written as DNA, the CDR3 is TGTGCCATCAGTGAAGGCCTCGGGGCCTCCTACAATGAGCAGTACTTC. It codes for CAISEGLGASYNEQYF.

V is TRBV24-1 and J is TRBJ2-3; possibly TRBD1 for D (5 bases). Between the trimmed V and J ends, which lost 0 bases and 0 bases, there was a span of 12 bases. The V gene's germline CDR1 is KGHDR and CDR2 SFDVKD. This CDR3 comprises 17 residues. Written as DNA, the CDR3 is TGTGCCACCAGTGATTTGAAGGGGTCTATTAGCACAGATACGCAGTATTTT. Translating gives CATSDLKGSISTDTQYF.

In this sample, this clonotype turned up once. The V call is TRBV7-9, the J call TRBJ1-2; D unresolved. V was pared by 5 bases and J by 1 base, with 14 bases between. The CDR3 sequence is 15 residues long. Germline V gives CDR1 SEHNR, CDR2 FQNEAQ (reference sequence). Written as DNA, the CDR3 is TGTGCCAGCAGCCCTAGCAGTACGAGTAACTATGGCTACACCTTC. Translating it yields CASSPSSTSNYGYTF.

As regards this clonotype: The junction does not match germline at one end; this may be a read error. V usage is TRBV20-1 and J usage is TRBJ2-7; D gene ambiguous. The CDR3 length is 12 residues. Germline V lookup: CDR1 DFQATT, CDR2 SNEGSKA (reference sequence). The CDR3 coding sequence is TGCAGTTCTAGTAGGGTAGGCTACGAGCAGTACTTC. Encoded protein: CSSSRVGYEQYF.

This CDR3 is CASSITGGDETQYF. The CDR3, as DNA: TGTGCCAGTAGTATCACAGGGGGCGATGAGACCCAGTACTTC. The genes are TRBV19 and TRBJ2-5; TRBD1 matches at 9 bases. J was trimmed by 5 bases and V by 3 bases; bases with no gene match: 4. The CDR3 covers 14 residues. CDR1 and CDR2 (germline): LNHDA, SQIVND (reference sequence).

The chain employs TRBV9 and TRBJ2-1; 9 bases agree with TRBD2. The V segment lost 0 bases and the J segment 7 bases; nucleotides outside the gene matches: 8. The CDR3 is 16 amino acids. Germline CDR1 is SGDLS and CDR2 is YYNGEE. DNA of the CDR3: TGTGCCAGCAGCGTAGGCGGTAGCGGGGGCACAAATGAGCAGTTCTTC. It specifies CASSVGGSGGTNEQFF.

V usage is TRBV11-2 and J usage is TRBJ2-5; D might be TRBD2 (6 bases). Looked up from germline, CDR1 is SGHAT and CDR2 is FQNNGV. V shed 3 bases and J shed 11 bases, with 43 bases lying between them. The CDR3 covers 22 residues. CDR3 nucleotide sequence: TGTGCCAGCAGCTTCATGGGATTAGCGGACGTTCTCTCTCGCAGTAATTACAATGAGCAGTACTTC. Protein product: CASSFMGLADVLSRSNYNEQYF.